Listed here are 20 T cell receptor beta chains from one sample, sequenced in a study of blood T cell repertoires in COVID-19. Only in-frame clones appear in the TCRdb table, and some are missing; sequencing was by immunoSEQ multiplex PCR. The table includes approximately 88,000 clones, roughly 75% detected once. Sequenced material: peripheral blood. Every receptor here comes from a man aged 45-65 years who had recovered from COVID-19.

This clone has a handful of counts. This chain connects TRBV3-1 (or the pseudogene TRBV3-2) to TRBJ1-3; TRBD1 matches at 8 bases. Unmatched junction bases numbered 17, after V lost 4 bases and J lost 0 bases. The germline CDR1 and CDR2 sequences are LGHDT and YNNKEL (reference sequence). The CDR3 has 20 residues. CDR3 in amino acids: CASSRAGTGFPSNSGNTIYF. In DNA form, the CDR3 reads TGTGCCAGCAGCCGAGCAGGGACAGGCTTTCCTAGTAACTCTGGAAACACCATATATTTT.

This sequence joins TRBV5-1 and TRBJ2-1, with TRBD2 matching over 8 bases. Germline V gene sequence: CDR1 SGHRS, CDR2 YFSETQ. The CDR3 is 15 residues long. Losses at the gene ends were 2 bases for V and 6 bases for J; bases not matched to a gene: 7. The CDR3 DNA reads TGCGCCAGCAGCTTCTTAGCGGGGCTAAGCAATGAGCAGTTCTTC. Its translation is CASSFLAGLSNEQFF.

The J gene is TRBJ2-3, the V gene TRBV12-5, with TRBD2 matching over 7 bases. The V segment lost 7 bases and the J segment 3 bases; nucleotides outside the gene matches: 13. This CDR3 is built from 16 residues. Germline loops: CDR1 LGHNT, CDR2 FRNRAP. In DNA, the CDR3 is TGTGCTAGTGCCCTGAGGGGAGGGAGAAGGACAGATACGCAGTATTTT. Translated, it gives CASALRGGRRTDTQYF. Full variable domain (outside the CDR3, taken from reference TRBV12-5 and TRBJ2-3): DARVTQTPRHKVTEMGQEVTMRCQPILGHNTVFWYRQTMMQGLELLAYFRNRAPLDDSGMPKDRFSAEMPDATLATLKIQPSEPRDSAVYFCASALRGGRRTDTQYFGPGTRLTVL.

Regarding this clone: The sample has other DNA sequences that encode this CDR3 too. The chain links TRBV6-5 to TRBJ2-7, with 7 bases matching TRBD2. Germline assignment: CDR1 MNHEY and CDR2 SVGAGI. There are 16 residues in the CDR3. J gave up 2 bases and V 4 bases, and 11 bases lay outside the gene matches. This CDR3 reads CASSSPGTTRAYEQYF. The CDR3 DNA sequence: TGTGCCAGCAGTTCACCCGGGACTACAAGAGCCTACGAGCAGTACTTC.

With regard to this clone: The junction shows a germline mismatch at one end, possibly a read error. V is TRBV6-1 and J is TRBJ1-5; D may be TRBD1 (5 bases). The germline gives CDR1 MNHNS, CDR2 SASEGT. The length of the CDR3 is 17 residues. CDR3 bases: TGTGCCAGCATTGAACGGCAGGGAGGGATCGGCAATCAGCCCCAGCATTTT. This translates into CASIERQGGIGNQPQHF.

This clone was counted only a few times. This chain uses TRBV5-6 with TRBJ1-5; no definite D call. CDR1 SGHDT and CDR2 YYEEEE come from the germline V gene. The CDR3 has 14 amino acids. V was shortened by 5 bases and J by 2 bases, with 11 bases between the two germline ends. The CDR3 is CASRDRRGNQPQHF. The CDR3 DNA sequence: TGTGCCAGCAGAGATCGACGGGGCAATCAGCCCCAGCATTTT.

This chain connects TRBV6-5 to TRBJ1-1, with D possibly matching TRBD1 (6 bases). CDR3 length: 13 residues. Germline CDR1 reads MNHEY; CDR2 reads SVGAGI. Deletions cut 6 bases from V and 4 bases from J, with 12 bases between. The CDR3 region is CASRGGAVTEAFF. The CDR3 nucleotides read TGTGCCAGCAGGGGGGGGGCGGTCACTGAAGCTTTCTTT.

The chain employs TRBV18 and TRBJ2-1; a weak D match, TRBD1 (6 bases). The CDR3 spans 15 residues. Germline CDR1 KGHSH, CDR2 LQKENI. Trimming removed 3 bases at V and 10 bases at J, with 19 bases between. This CDR3 is CASSPRGRNLEEQFF. CDR3 in DNA: TGTGCCAGCTCACCCAGGGGCCGCAACTTAGAAGAGCAGTTCTTC.

The V call is TRBV11-2, the J call TRBJ2-1, with TRBD2 matching 8 bases. The J segment lost 2 bases and the V segment lost 5 bases, leaving 5 bases of the junction unmatched. Per the germline V gene, CDR1 is SGHAT and CDR2 is FQNNGV. CDR3 length equals 15 residues. CDR3 coding DNA: TGTGCCAGCAGCCGCGGGGGGCCAGCCTACAATGAGCAGTTCTTC. It is translated as CASSRGGPAYNEQFF.

The chain joins TRBV6-5 to TRBJ2-7, with 7 bases identical to TRBD2. Germline CDR1 reads MNHEY; CDR2 reads SVGAGI. After removal of 5 bases from V and 6 bases from J, the junction contained 7 bases not matched to a gene. This CDR3 is 13 amino acids long. The CDR3 coding sequence is TGTGCCAGCAGTCGAACGGGGGGAGGCGAGCAGTACTTC. Its translation is CASSRTGGGEQYF.

The chain carries TRBV19 and TRBJ1-6; 7 bases fit TRBD1. The CDR3 runs 14 residues. CDR1 is LNHDA and CDR2 is SQIVND in the germline V gene (reference sequence). J lost 10 bases, V lost 4 bases, and 7 bases had no gene match. The CDR3 reads CASSTDRFGSPLHF. The CDR3 region has the DNA TGTGCCAGTAGTACGGACAGGTTCGGGTCACCCCTCCACTTT.

The chain uses TRBV5-1 and TRBJ2-1; 7 bases are a match to TRBD2. V shed 0 bases, J shed 6 bases, and the junction held 3 bases outside the gene matches. The CDR3 contains 14 residues. Germline V gene sequence: CDR1 SGHRS, CDR2 YFSETQ. The CDR3 sequence is CASSLVAGVNEQFF. CDR3 DNA sequence: TGCGCCAGCAGCTTGGTTGCGGGAGTCAATGAGCAGTTCTTC.

This clone has just a few counts. The V call is TRBV6-5, the J call TRBJ1-6; TRBD1 might be the D (6 bases). Germline loops: CDR1 MNHEY, CDR2 SVGAGI. With 5 bases removed from V and 9 bases from J, the gap between germline ends came to 17 bases. This CDR3 spans 15 amino acids. Here the CDR3 reads CASSLEGGLGSPLHF. Written as DNA, the CDR3 is TGTGCCAGCAGTCTTGAGGGGGGGCTGGGTTCACCCCTCCACTTT.

This chain uses TRBV19 with TRBJ2-5; 7 bases align to TRBD1. CDR1 is LNHDA, CDR2 SQIVND, per germline (reference sequence). V gave up 6 bases and J gave up 1 base; unmatched junction bases: 11. This CDR3 contains 16 residues. The CDR3 bases are TGTGCCAGTAGACCCCGACAGGGTTCTTCCCAAGAGACCCAGTACTTC. Its translation is CASRPRQGSSQETQYF.

The V call is TRBV13, the J call TRBJ2-3; the D gene is possibly TRBD1 (6 bases). The CDR3 has 15 amino acids. V lost 4 bases, J lost 5 bases, and 16 bases lay in between. Germline CDR1 is PRHDT and CDR2 is FYEKMQ (reference sequence). The CDR3 loop is CASSWTYIRGDTQYF. Written as DNA, the CDR3 is TGTGCCAGCAGCTGGACATACATCAGGGGAGATACGCAGTATTTT.

V usage is TRBV24-1 and J usage is TRBJ2-5, with D unresolved. The CDR3 loop spans 12 amino acids. The V end lost 9 bases, the J end lost 1 base, and 8 bases lay between the germline ends. Per the germline V gene, CDR1 is KGHDR and CDR2 is SFDVKD. The CDR3 sequence: CATSGSQETQYF. DNA for the CDR3: TGTGCCACCTCAGGTTCCCAAGAGACCCAGTACTTC.

The CDR3 DNA sequence: TGTGCCAGTAGTCCCGGTGGGACAGGGGGTAACACCGGGGAGCTGTTTTTT. Protein product: CASSPGGTGGNTGELFF. The chain combines TRBV19 with TRBJ2-2, with 11 bases matching TRBD1. Per the germline V gene, CDR1 is LNHDA and CDR2 is SQIVND (reference sequence). This CDR3 region has 17 residues. V dropped 5 bases and J dropped 2; count of bases not matched to a gene: 7.

The chain's CDR3 is CASSDDRVKTEAFF. The CDR3 DNA follows: TGTGCCAGTAGTGACGACAGGGTAAAGACTGAAGCTTTCTTT. The chain carries TRBV19 and TRBJ1-1; TRBD1 matches at 7 bases. Germline V gene data show CDR1 as LNHDA and CDR2 as SQIVND (reference sequence). The trim removed 5 bases at V and 5 bases at J, leaving 8 bases unmatched. This CDR3 is 14 amino acids long.

V is TRBV7-2 and J is TRBJ1-2, with TRBD1 matching over 7 bases. With V trimmed by 3 bases and J by 7 bases, 17 bases remained unmatched. The length of the CDR3 is 17 residues. The germline V gene encodes CDR1 SGHTA and CDR2 FQGNSA. The CDR3 nucleotides are TGTGCCAGCAGCTTCTTAGGGGAGACAGGGCCTAGAGGTGGCTACACCTTC. Protein sequence: CASSFLGETGPRGGYTF.

The rearrangement joins TRBV9 to TRBJ2-7, with 8 nucleotides matching TRBD1. CDR1 and CDR2 (germline): SGDLS, YYNGEE. Unmatched junction bases numbered 7, after V lost 10 bases and J lost 1 base. This CDR3 has 13 amino acids. CDR3 in DNA: TGTGCCGTACGACAGGGGTGGTCCTACGAGCAGTACTTC. Translation: CAVRQGWSYEQYF.